This T cell receptor beta chain stems from a study of cytomegalovirus exposure and HLA in healthy donors. Regarding the study as a whole: There were some public TCRs occurring in many donors, but most TCR sequences were rare. The study recorded over 150 TCR beta chains that were cytomegalovirus-associated. Among the CMV-associated chains, three were confirmed in vitro as specific for CMV antigens. A subsequent analysis found that TCR clusters from the first cohort also tended to co-occur in the 90 to 150 validation repertoires, with about 95% of cluster scores above 0.

Repertoires were generated with immunoSEQ multiplex PCR, while TCRdb's copy carries only in-frame clones and drops some. Among about 330,000 clones, approximately 90% were seen once, and the ten largest hold more than 0.8%. To note about this clone: What it binds is not known.

Trimming took 7 bases from V and 2 from J; bases not matched to a gene: 3. CDR3 length: 14 amino acids. Per germline, CDR1 LGHNA and CDR2 YNFKEQ. The rearrangement joins TRBV4-2 to TRBJ1-2; 11 bases match TRBD1. The sample comprised PBMCs. This TCR derives from a woman aged 18-29 years in good health and CMV-seronegative. The CDR3 sequence: CASTRTGGNYGYTF. The CDR3 DNA is TGTGCCAGCACTCGGACAGGGGGCAACTATGGCTACACCTTC.